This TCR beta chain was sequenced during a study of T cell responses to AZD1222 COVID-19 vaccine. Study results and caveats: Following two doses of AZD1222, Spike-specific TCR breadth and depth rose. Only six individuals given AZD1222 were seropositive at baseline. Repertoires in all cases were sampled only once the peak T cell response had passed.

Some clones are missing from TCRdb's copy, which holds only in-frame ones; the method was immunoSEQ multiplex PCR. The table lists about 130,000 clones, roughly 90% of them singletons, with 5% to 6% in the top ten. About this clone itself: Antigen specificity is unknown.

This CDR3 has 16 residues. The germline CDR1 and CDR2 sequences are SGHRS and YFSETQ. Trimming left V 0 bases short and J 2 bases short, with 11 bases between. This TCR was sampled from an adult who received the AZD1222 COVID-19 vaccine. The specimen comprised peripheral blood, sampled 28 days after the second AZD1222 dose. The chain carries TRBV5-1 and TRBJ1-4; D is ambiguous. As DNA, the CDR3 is TGCGCCAGCAGCTTGGCCGCGAGGATCACTAATGAAAAACTGTTTTTT. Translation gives CASSLAARITNEKLFF. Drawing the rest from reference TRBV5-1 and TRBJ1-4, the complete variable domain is KAGVTQTPRYLIKTRGQQVTLSCSPISGHRSVSWYQQTPGQGLQFLFEYFSETQRNKGNFPGRFSGRQFSNSRSEMNVSTLELGDSALYLCASSLAARITNEKLFFGSGTQLSVL.